Listed below are T cell receptor beta chains from one sample, sequenced in a study of blood T cell repertoires in COVID-19. Data came from immunoSEQ multiplex PCR; TCRdb stores just in-frame clones and leaves some out. The sample contains roughly 150,000 clones, 75% to 90% of which appear only once. Sequenced input: peripheral blood. The source of these receptors is a human donor in a cohort sampled during active COVID-19. Each CDR3 is given with its conserved first and last residue. A D gene is named only where the DNA matches it firmly. Size tells how often a clone was seen (once, few, many) or the class of an expanded clone, and some rows leave it out.

TRBD1,TRBV27,NA,TRBJ1-2,TGTGCCAGCAGTTCCCCGGGGACAGGGGGCGGAGGCTACACCTTC,CASSSPGTGGGGYTF
NA,TRBV30,NA,TRBJ2-2,TGTGCCTGGACGGGGGTCGGCGGGGAGCTGTTTTTT,CAWTGVGGELFF
NA,TRBV7-3,NA,TRBJ2-1,TGTGCCAGCAGCCCAGGGTCCGACAATGAGCAGTTCTTC,CASSPGSDNEQFF
NA,TRBV4-1,many,TRBJ2-1,TGCGCCAGCAGCCAAGAAGAGGCAGCCTTTGGTGAGCAGTTCTTC,CASSQEEAAFGEQFF
TRBD2,TRBV24-1,NA,TRBJ2-3,TGTGCCACCAGTGACTTTAGCGGGGGGGCCCCAGATACGCAGTATTTT,CATSDFSGGAPDTQYF
NA,TRBV5-1,NA,TRBJ2-3,TGCGCCAGCAGCTTCGGCACAGATACGCAGTATTTT,CASSFGTDTQYF
NA,TRBV7-6,NA,TRBJ2-3,TGTGCCAGCAGCCCCGGTAGTACGCAGTATTTT,CASSPGSTQYF
NA,TRBV7-3,NA,TRBJ1-1,TGTGCCAGCAGCTTAACCAAGAACACTGAAGCTTTCTTT,CASSLTKNTEAFF
TRBD2,TRBV6-2/TRBV6-3,NA,TRBJ2-1,TGTGCCAGCAGCCTGGGAGGGTTATACAATGAGCAGTTCTTC,CASSLGGLYNEQFF
TRBD1,TRBV12-3/TRBV12-4,NA,TRBJ1-2,TGTGCCAGCAGATCGGGACAGCTCTATGGCTACACCTTC,CASRSGQLYGYTF
TRBD2,TRBV19,NA,TRBJ2-1,TGTGCCACCGATATGGGAGGGGACTACAATGAGCAGTTCTTC,CATDMGGDYNEQFF
NA,TRBV6-6,NA,TRBJ1-2,TGTGCCAGCTACGTCTTGGGCCGGTATGGCTACACCTTC,CASYVLGRYGYTF
TRBD2,TRBV27,NA,TRBJ2-5,TGTGCCAGCAGTTTATTCAGCGGGAGGAGGGAGACCCAGTACTTC,CASSLFSGRRETQYF
NA,TRBV14,NA,TRBJ1-1,TGTGCCAGCAGTCGTACGGTGAACACTGAAGCTTTCTTT,CASSRTVNTEAFF
NA,TRBV27,NA,TRBJ2-1,TGTGCCAGCAGGGGATCGGGGAGCTCCTACAATGAGCAGTTCTTC,CASRGSGSSYNEQFF
TRBD2,TRBV2,once,TRBJ2-5,TGTGCCAGCAGCCCAACTAGCGGCCAAAAAGGGGAGACCCAGTACTTC,CASSPTSGQKGETQYF
NA,TRBV11-2,NA,TRBJ1-5,TGTGCCAGCAGCTTAGACATGGGCCGTTGGGGCAATCAGCCCCAGCATTTT,CASSLDMGRWGNQPQHF
TRBD2,TRBV14,NA,TRBJ2-2,TGTGCCAGCAGCCGAGTTAGCGGGGGGCCACATGACGTCACCGGGGAGCTGTTTTTT,CASSRVSGGPHDVTGELFF
TRBD1,TRBV7-2,NA,TRBJ2-5,TGTGCCAGCAGCAGGGACAGGGGGCGGCAAGAGACCCAGTACTTC,CASSRDRGRQETQYF
TRBD1,TRBV25-1,NA,TRBJ1-2,TGTGCCTGCGCCGGGACAGGGGACTATGGCTACACCTTC,CACAGTGDYGYTF
NA,TRBV14,NA,TRBJ2-5,TGTGCCAGCAGCCAAGCTGGCCAGGGTTGGGAGACCCAGTACTTC,CASSQAGQGWETQYF
NA,TRBV7-9,NA,TRBJ1-1,TGTGCCAGCAGCTTAGAAGTGGGGGCCGGCACTGAAGCTTTCTTT,CASSLEVGAGTEAFF
NA,TRBV30,NA,TRBJ2-7,TGTGCCTGGAAGGGGGGGGTGTTGGACACCTACGAGCAGTACTTC,CAWKGGVLDTYEQYF
NA,TRBV11-2,NA,TRBJ1-5,TGTGCCAGCAGCTCCCCAGGGAGGAGCAATCAGCCCCAGCATTTT,CASSSPGRSNQPQHF
NA,TRBV10-1,NA,TRBJ2-6,TGCGCCAGCAGTGACCCGGGTTCTGGGGCCAACGTCCTGACTTTC,CASSDPGSGANVLTF
TRBD1,TRBV2,NA,TRBJ2-1,TGTGCCAGCAGTGGGATGGCAGGGGGCGCGGGGTGGCAGTTCTTC,CASSGMAGGAGWQFF
TRBD1,TRBV7-8,NA,TRBJ1-2,TGTGCCAGCAGCAGGACCCGGACAGGGGGCAGGAACTATGGCTACACCTTC,CASSRTRTGGRNYGYTF
TRBD1,TRBV6-2/TRBV6-3,NA,TRBJ1-1,TGTGCCAGCAGCCGACAGGGGGGCACTGAAGCTTTCTTT,CASSRQGGTEAFF
TRBD1,TRBV6-4,NA,TRBJ1-5,TGTGCCAGCAGTCGGACAGGTGATAGCAATCAGCCCCAGCATTTT,CASSRTGDSNQPQHF
TRBD2,TRBV14,NA,TRBJ2-2,TGTGCCAGCAGCTCACTAGCGGGGACCGGGGAGCTGTTTTTT,CASSSLAGTGELFF
TRBD1,TRBV20-1,once,TRBJ2-7,TGCAGTGCTAGTGGGGACAGGGGCTACGAGCAGTACTTC,CSASGDRGYEQYF
NA,TRBV20-1,NA,TRBJ2-1,TGCAGTGCTAGAGAATCAGTCCGGCAGTTCTTC,CSARESVRQFF
NA,TRBV9,NA,TRBJ2-2,TGTGCCAGCAGCGTATCCCCGGTGAGGGAGAACACCGGGGAGCTGTTTTTT,CASSVSPVRENTGELFF
TRBD2,TRBV19,NA,TRBJ2-3,TGTGCCAGCTCACTAGCGGGGGCCACAGATACGCAGTATTTT,CASSLAGATDTQYF
NA,TRBV19,once,TRBJ1-1,TGTGCCAGTAGTATAGATCTATGGGGGCACTTGAACACTGAAGCTTTCTTT,CASSIDLWGHLNTEAFF
TRBD2,TRBV4-3,NA,TRBJ2-2,TGCGCCAGCAATGGCGGGAGAACCGGGGAGCTGTTTTTT,CASNGGRTGELFF
NA,TRBV28,NA,TRBJ2-3,TGTGCCAGCAGTTTACTAATCAGCACAGATACGCAGTATTTT,CASSLLISTDTQYF
NA,TRBV9,NA,TRBJ2-2,TGTGCCAGCAGCAAGATATCCGGGAGTAACACCGGGGAGCTGTTTTTT,CASSKISGSNTGELFF
NA,TRBV4-1,many,TRBJ1-5,TGCGCCAGCAGCCAAGTAGGTCGGCGGGACCGGGGCAATCAGCCCCAGCATTTT,CASSQVGRRDRGNQPQHF
TRBD2,TRBV6-5,NA,TRBJ2-1,TGTGCCAGCAGAGGACTAGCGGGAGGTCTGGGCGAGCAGTTCTTC,CASRGLAGGLGEQFF
NA,TRBV18,NA,TRBJ2-7,TGTGCCAGCTCACCGCTGAATTGGGGCCTCTACGAGCAGTACTTC,CASSPLNWGLYEQYF